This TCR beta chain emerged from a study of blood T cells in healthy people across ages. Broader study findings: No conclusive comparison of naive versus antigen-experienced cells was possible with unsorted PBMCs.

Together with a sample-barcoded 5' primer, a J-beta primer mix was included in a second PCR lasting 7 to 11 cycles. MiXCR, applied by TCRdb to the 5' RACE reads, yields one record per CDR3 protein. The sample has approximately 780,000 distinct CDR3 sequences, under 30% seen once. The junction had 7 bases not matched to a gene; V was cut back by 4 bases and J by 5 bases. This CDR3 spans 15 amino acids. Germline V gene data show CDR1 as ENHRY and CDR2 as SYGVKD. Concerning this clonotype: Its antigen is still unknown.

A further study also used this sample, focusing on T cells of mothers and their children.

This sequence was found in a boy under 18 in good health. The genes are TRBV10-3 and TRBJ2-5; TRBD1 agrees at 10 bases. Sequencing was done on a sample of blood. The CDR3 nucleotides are TGTGCCATCAGTGGCGGACAGGGGGTGGATGAGACCCAGTACTTC. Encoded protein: CAISGGQGVDETQYF.